This TCR beta chain came from a study of molecular identifiers for immune sequencing clone quantification. Findings and limits, study-wide: Highly expanded clone sizes could be underestimated through barcode sharing by identical TCR molecules.

Libraries of bulk TCR were made by previously described methods (with listed TCR primers). TCRdb re-analysed the PCR reads in MiXCR, keeping a single row per CDR3 protein. The top ten hold roughly 9.7% of the sample, which has over 90,000 distinct CDR3 sequences, 30% to 35% seen once. CDR3 length equals 15 residues. CDR1 is LGHNA, CDR2 YSLEER, per germline. Trimming at V came to 3 bases and at J to 4 bases, leaving 6 bases not matched to a gene. In this sample, this clonotype turned up a few times. As yet, its antigen is unknown. The chain uses TRBV4-3 and TRBJ2-7; 10 nucleotides align to TRBD2. Sequencing input: naive CD8+ T cells from blood, with Jurkat cell RNA spiked in. The subset here: FACS-sorted CD8+CD4-CCR7+CD45RA+ naive T cells. This receptor was obtained from a human donor in good health. Some libraries in this study had Jurkat cell RNA spiked in. CDR3 coding DNA: TGCGCCAGCAGCCAGGCGTCTAGCGGGAGTTACGAGCAGTACTTC. Residues: CASSQASSGSYEQYF.